A single sample gave rise to the 25 T cell receptor beta chains below, sequenced in a study of blood T cell repertoires in COVID-19. Clones were read by immunoSEQ multiplex PCR, and TCRdb kept only the in-frame ones, dropping some. The sample lists roughly 250,000 clones, 80% to 95% seen once, with roughly 0.79% in the top ten. The sequencing sample was made of peripheral blood. These receptors all stem from a man aged 25-45 years with COVID-19, enrolled during active disease.

This clone has a handful of counts. This chain joins TRBV19 and TRBJ1-1, with a weak D call TRBD1 (5 bases). CDR1 is LNHDA, CDR2 SQIVND, per germline (reference sequence). The CDR3 sequence is 13 residues long. Trimming cost V 4 bases and J 0 bases, with 6 bases left between them. The CDR3, as DNA: TGTGCCAGTAGTAACAGGATGAACACTGAAGCTTTCTTT. Protein: CASSNRMNTEAFF.

The chain uses TRBV6-5 and TRBJ1-1, with 10 bases fitting TRBD1. The J segment lost 7 bases and the V segment lost 6 bases, leaving 11 bases of the junction unmatched. This CDR3 has 15 amino acids. Germline V lookup: CDR1 MNHEY, CDR2 SVGAGI. In nucleotides, the CDR3 is TGTGCCAGCAGATCCGACAGGGGGCCCGTGAATGAAGCTTTCTTT. Its translation: CASRSDRGPVNEAFF.

The chain is built from TRBV4-2 and TRBJ2-3; the match to TRBD2 covers 15 bases. V shed 1 base, J shed 6 bases, and the junction held 2 bases outside the gene matches. Germline CDR1 and CDR2: LGHNA and YNFKEQ. This CDR3 spans 16 amino acids. Here the CDR3 DNA reads TGTGCCAGCAGCCAAGGGACTAGCGGGGGGGACGATACGCAGTATTTT. This translates into CASSQGTSGGDDTQYF.

The J gene is TRBJ1-2, the V gene TRBV27; TRBD1 might be the D (6 bases). CDR1 and CDR2 (germline): MNHEY, SMNVEV (reference sequence). The CDR3 has 16 residues. V gave up 7 bases and J gave up 0 bases, with 18 bases separating them. CDR3 loop: CASNPAGAGANYGYTF. In DNA, the CDR3 is TGTGCCAGCAACCCAGCAGGGGCTGGGGCTAACTATGGCTACACCTTC.

The CDR3 DNA reads TGTGCCAGCAGTGCGTGGCAGAATGGCAATCAGCCCCAGCATTTT. Its translation: CASSAWQNGNQPQHF. This rearrangement joins TRBV2 to TRBJ1-5; D call uncertain. The CDR3 is 15 residues long. Between the trimmed V and J ends, which lost 4 bases and 2 bases, there was a span of 12 bases. Germline CDR1 is SNHLY and CDR2 is FYNNEI.

The chain links TRBV6-2 or TRBV6-3 to TRBJ2-7, with 8 bases fitting TRBD2. Germline trimming cut 6 bases from V and 1 base from J; bases unmatched to any gene: 11. Germline V lookup: CDR1 MNHEY, CDR2 SVGEGT. The CDR3 has 16 residues. CDR3 sequence: CASSSARQRGSYEQYF. The CDR3 coding sequence is TGTGCCAGCAGCTCGGCCAGACAGCGGGGGTCCTACGAGCAGTACTTC.

The CDR3, as DNA: TGTGCCACCTGCAGACAGGGGGCATTCTACGAGCAGTACTTC. As protein: CATCRQGAFYEQYF. The V call is TRBV6-6, the J call TRBJ2-7; 10 nucleotides match TRBD1. Trimming removed 10 bases from V and 3 bases from J; junction bases left unmatched: 9. This CDR3 contains 14 residues. In germline, CDR1 is MNHNY, CDR2 SVGAGI (reference sequence).

This chain joins TRBV21-1 and TRBJ2-1; the table's D call, TRBD1, was not checked against the DNA. TRBV21-1 has pseudogene status. The CDR3 extends over 17 amino acids. This CDR3 is CASSKRSDSYFYNEQFF. Here the CDR3 DNA reads TGTGCCAGCAGCAAACGTTCCGACAGTTACTTCTACAATGAGCAGTTCTTC.

The CDR3 nucleotides read TGTGCCAGTAGTGGGCCCTTTATGGGCAATCAGCCCCAGCATTTT. Translating gives CASSGPFMGNQPQHF. The chain links TRBV19 to TRBJ1-5, with no clear D. The CDR3 runs 15 residues. CDR1 is LNHDA, CDR2 SQIVND, per germline (reference sequence). The V end was cut by 5 bases, the J end by 2 bases, with 13 bases between.

The rearrangement uses TRBV9 and TRBJ2-6; TRBD2 aligns across 13 bases. V was clipped by 3 bases and J by 1 base; unmatched bases: 13. The length of the CDR3 is 21 residues. Germline values: CDR1 SGDLS, CDR2 YYNGEE. The CDR3 here is CASSGHRLAGGPTSGANVLTF. The CDR3 DNA follows: TGTGCCAGCAGCGGACACAGACTAGCGGGGGGCCCAACTTCTGGGGCCAACGTCCTGACTTTC.

The sample holds one count of this clone. The rearrangement uses TRBV9 and TRBJ2-3; 8 bases map to TRBD2. The V segment lost 4 bases and the J segment 5 bases; nucleotides outside the gene matches: 9. Germline CDR1 is SGDLS and CDR2 is YYNGEE. This CDR3 comprises 15 residues. The CDR3 sequence: CASSPGAGGIDTQYF. The CDR3 DNA follows: TGTGCCAGCAGCCCGGGGGCGGGGGGAATAGATACGCAGTATTTT.

The V and J genes are TRBV2 and TRBJ1-1; 8 bases agree with TRBD1. Germline V gene sequence: CDR1 SNHLY, CDR2 FYNNEI. The CDR3 spans 13 residues. The V gene end was trimmed by 6 bases and the J gene end by 4 bases; junction bases not matched to a gene: 4. CDR3: CASRVTGGTEAFF. The CDR3, as DNA: TGTGCCAGCAGGGTAACAGGGGGCACTGAAGCTTTCTTT.

The V call is TRBV10-3, the J call TRBJ1-5; no definite D call. The V end was cut by 10 bases, the J end by 3 bases, with 16 bases between. CDR1 ENHRY and CDR2 SYGVKD come from the germline V gene. The CDR3 covers 14 residues. CDR3 DNA sequence: TGTGCCACAGGCGCTACAGAGTCCAATCAGCCCCAGCATTTT. As protein: CATGATESNQPQHF.

The CDR3 loop is CASTSSGQLILNYGYTF. CDR3 nucleotides: TGTGCCAGCACCTCCTCCGGACAGCTCATCTTAAACTATGGCTACACCTTC. The J gene is TRBJ1-2, the V gene TRBV28; D perhaps matches TRBD1 (6 bases). V was cut by 7 bases and J by 2 bases, with 23 bases left in between. Germline V gene sequence: CDR1 MDHEN, CDR2 SYDVKM. The CDR3 totals 17 residues.

This clone was observed a single time. The chain employs TRBV6-5 and TRBJ2-7, with a weak D call TRBD1 (7 bases). V was pared by 6 bases and J by 1 base, with 13 bases between. CDR1 is MNHEY, CDR2 SVGAGI, per germline. The CDR3 totals 14 residues. This CDR3 reads CASSQTGTSYEQYF. DNA of the CDR3: TGTGCCAGCAGCCAGACAGGGACTTCCTACGAGCAGTACTTC.

V and J are TRBV3-1 (or the pseudogene TRBV3-2) and TRBJ2-2, with 10 nucleotides matching TRBD2. Germline-derived CDR1 and CDR2 are LGHDT and YNNKEL (reference sequence). V trimming: 1 base; J trimming: 1 base; junction bases outside the gene matches: 3. The CDR3 consists of 17 residues. CDR3: CASSQGTSGENTGELFF. The DNA for the CDR3 is TGTGCCAGCAGCCAAGGAACTAGCGGGGAGAACACCGGGGAGCTGTTTTTT.

This chain links TRBV5-4 with TRBJ2-3; D is unresolved. Per the germline V gene, CDR1 is SGHNT and CDR2 is YYREEE (reference sequence). Deletions cut 0 bases from V and 7 bases from J, with 18 bases between. This CDR3 region has 16 residues. CDR3 in DNA: TGTGCCAGCAGCTTGGTTTTGGCACCGGGTGGAAATACGCAGTATTTT. Protein product: CASSLVLAPGGNTQYF.

V and J are TRBV9 and TRBJ1-6, with 9 bases aligning to TRBD1. V lost 2 bases, J lost 9 bases, and 6 bases stayed unmatched. Per germline, CDR1 SGDLS and CDR2 YYNGEE. The CDR3 spans 15 residues. CDR3 sequence (DNA): TGTGCCAGCAGCGTCGGACAGGGGCGAGGTTCACCCCTCCACTTT. It encodes CASSVGQGRGSPLHF.

The chain carries TRBV7-9 and TRBJ2-2; the match to TRBD2 covers 7 bases. Germline CDR1 reads SEHNR; CDR2 reads FQNEAQ (reference sequence). V was pared by 2 bases and J by 7 bases, with 7 bases of the junction left unmatched. The CDR3 is 15 residues long. The CDR3 spells CASSLPSGVGGELFF. The CDR3 region has the DNA TGTGCCAGCAGCTTACCCAGCGGGGTTGGCGGGGAGCTGTTTTTT.

This clone has only one observation. J is TRBJ2-3 and V is TRBV5-6, with TRBD2 as a possible D gene (6 bases). The V and J ends lost 4 bases and 6 bases respectively, with 21 bases between them. There are 16 residues in the CDR3. Germline V gene lookup returns CDR1 SGHDT and CDR2 YYEEEE. In DNA form, the CDR3 reads TGTGCCAGCAGCGCCGCCGGGACTCGTATTGTCGATACGCAGTATTTT. Amino acid sequence: CASSAAGTRIVDTQYF.

This clone was detected only a few times. The chain joins TRBV3-1 (or the pseudogene TRBV3-2) to TRBJ1-2; 7 bases fit TRBD1. The CDR3 runs to 14 residues. J lost 6 bases, V lost 5 bases, and 9 bases had no gene match. Germline V gene data show CDR1 as LGHDT and CDR2 as YNNKEL (reference sequence). The CDR3 DNA reads TGTGCCAGCAGCGAAAATGGACAGGAAAATGGCTACACCTTC. It translates to CASSENGQENGYTF.

CDR3: CASSLAGTGEETQYF. In nucleotides, the CDR3 is TGTGCCAGCAGCTTAGCAGGGACAGGGGAAGAGACCCAGTACTTC. The genes are TRBV13 and TRBJ2-5; 10 bases line up with TRBD1. V lost 1 base and J lost 3; bases outside the gene matches: 2. CDR3 length: 15 amino acids. Germline V CDR1 and CDR2: PRHDT, FYEKMQ (reference sequence). The full variable domain, with the rest looked up from reference TRBV13 and TRBJ2-5, is AAGVIQSPRHLIKEKRETATLKCYPIPRHDTVYWYQQGPGQDPQFLISFYEKMQSDKGSIPDRFSAQQFSDYHSELNMSSLELGDSALYFCASSLAGTGEETQYFGPGTRLLVL.

The rearrangement uses TRBV3-1 (or the pseudogene TRBV3-2) and TRBJ2-3, with 9 bases that match TRBD2. Trimming took 6 bases from V and 0 from J; bases not matched to a gene: 7. This CDR3 is 16 amino acids long. The germline CDR1 and CDR2 sequences are LGHDT and YNNKEL (reference sequence). The CDR3 protein is CASRSRGGASTDTQYF. CDR3 coding DNA: TGTGCCAGCAGGTCTCGCGGGGGGGCCAGCACAGATACGCAGTATTTT.

This chain connects TRBV3-1 (or the pseudogene TRBV3-2) to TRBJ2-2; D unresolved. There are 13 residues in the CDR3. Germline CDR1 is LGHDT and CDR2 is YNNKEL (reference sequence). V was trimmed by 3 bases and J by 5 bases, leaving 7 bases between them. CDR3 region: CASSHGGTGELFF. CDR3 DNA sequence: TGTGCCAGCAGCCATGGCGGAACCGGGGAGCTGTTTTTT.

V and J are TRBV4-1 and TRBJ1-2; perhaps TRBD1 as D (6 bases). Trimming took off 8 bases at V and 6 bases at J, with 34 bases between the two ends. The V gene's germline CDR1 is MGHRA and CDR2 YSYEKL. The CDR3 sequence is 19 residues long. CDR3 sequence (DNA): TGCGCCAGCCGCCGCCGATGGCGGGGGCAGCTCACCCCGGAGAATGGCTACACCTTC. As protein: CASRRRWRGQLTPENGYTF.